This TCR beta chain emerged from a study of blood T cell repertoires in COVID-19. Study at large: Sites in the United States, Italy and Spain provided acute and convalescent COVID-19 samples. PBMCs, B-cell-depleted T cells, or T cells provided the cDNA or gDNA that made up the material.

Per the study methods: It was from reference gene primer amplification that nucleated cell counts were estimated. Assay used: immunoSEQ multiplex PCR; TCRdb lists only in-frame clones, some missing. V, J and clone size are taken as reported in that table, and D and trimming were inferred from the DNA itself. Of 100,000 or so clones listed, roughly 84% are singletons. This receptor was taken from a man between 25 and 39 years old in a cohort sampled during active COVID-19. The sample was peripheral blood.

CDR3 DNA sequence: TGCAGCGTTGGATACGGGACAGAAGCCTACAATGAGCAGTTCTTC. Amino acid sequence: CSVGYGTEAYNEQFF. V usage is TRBV29-1 and J usage is TRBJ2-1; 7 bases are a match to TRBD1. This CDR3 contains 15 residues. V dropped 4 bases and J dropped 2; count of bases not matched to a gene: 8. CDR1 is SQVTM and CDR2 is ANQGSEA in the germline V gene.